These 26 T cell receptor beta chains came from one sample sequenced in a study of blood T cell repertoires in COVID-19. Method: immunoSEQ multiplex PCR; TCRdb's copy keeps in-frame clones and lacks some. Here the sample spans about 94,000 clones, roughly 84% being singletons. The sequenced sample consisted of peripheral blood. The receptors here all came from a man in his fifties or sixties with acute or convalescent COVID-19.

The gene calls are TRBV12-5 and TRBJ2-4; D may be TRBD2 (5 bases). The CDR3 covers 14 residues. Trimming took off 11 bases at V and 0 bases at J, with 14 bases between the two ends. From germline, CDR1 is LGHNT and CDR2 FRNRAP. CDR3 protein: CAAPGNLAKNIQYF. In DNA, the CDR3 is TGTGCTGCTCCGGGGAACCTAGCCAAAAACATTCAGTACTTC. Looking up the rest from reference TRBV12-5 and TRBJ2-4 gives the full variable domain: DARVTQTPRHKVTEMGQEVTMRCQPILGHNTVFWYRQTMMQGLELLAYFRNRAPLDDSGMPKDRFSAEMPDATLATLKIQPSEPRDSAVYFCAAPGNLAKNIQYFGAGTRLSVL.

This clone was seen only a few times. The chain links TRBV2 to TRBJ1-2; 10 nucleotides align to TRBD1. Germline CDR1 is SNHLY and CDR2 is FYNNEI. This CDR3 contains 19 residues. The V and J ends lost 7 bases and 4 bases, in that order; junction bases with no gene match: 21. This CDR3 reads CASTRGTRPPGQGLYGYTF. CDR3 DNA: TGTGCCAGCACCCGAGGCACACGACCTCCGGGACAGGGGCTCTATGGCTACACCTTC.

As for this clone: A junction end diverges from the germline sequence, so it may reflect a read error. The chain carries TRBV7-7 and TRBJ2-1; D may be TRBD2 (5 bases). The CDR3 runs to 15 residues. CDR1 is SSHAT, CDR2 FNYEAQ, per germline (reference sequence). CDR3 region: CASSLDFTSYNEQFF. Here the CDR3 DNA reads TGTGCTAGCAGCTTGGACTTCACCTCCTACAATGAGCAGTTCTTC.

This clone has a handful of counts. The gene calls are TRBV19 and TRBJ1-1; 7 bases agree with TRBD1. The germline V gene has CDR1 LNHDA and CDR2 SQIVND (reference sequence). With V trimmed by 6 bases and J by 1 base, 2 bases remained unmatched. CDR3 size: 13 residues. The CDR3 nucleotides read TGTGCCAGTAGGGGGGACAGGAACACTGAAGCTTTCTTT. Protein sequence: CASRGDRNTEAFF.

The CDR3 sequence: CASSPRGAGEKLFF. The CDR3 DNA sequence: TGTGCCAGCAGCCCCCGGGGGGCTGGAGAAAAACTGTTTTTT. The V and J genes are TRBV3-1 (or the pseudogene TRBV3-2) and TRBJ1-4, with D possibly being TRBD1 (6 bases). V was shortened by 4 bases and J by 8 bases, with 14 bases between the two germline ends. Germline CDR1 reads LGHDT; CDR2 reads YNNKEL (reference sequence). CDR3 size: 14 residues.

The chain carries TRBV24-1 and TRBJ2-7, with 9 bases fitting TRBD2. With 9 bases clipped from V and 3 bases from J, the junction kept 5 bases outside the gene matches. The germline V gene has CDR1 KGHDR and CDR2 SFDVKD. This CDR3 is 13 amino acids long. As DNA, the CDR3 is TGTGCCACCTCGCGGGGGGGAGACTACGAGCAGTACTTC. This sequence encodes CATSRGGDYEQYF.

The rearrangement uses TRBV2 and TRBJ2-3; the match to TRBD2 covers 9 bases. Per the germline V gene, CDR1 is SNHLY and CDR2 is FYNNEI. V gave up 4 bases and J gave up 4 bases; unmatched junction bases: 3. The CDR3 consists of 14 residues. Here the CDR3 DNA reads TGTGCCAGCAGTGGGCTAGCGGGGCCAGATACGCAGTATTTT. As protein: CASSGLAGPDTQYF.

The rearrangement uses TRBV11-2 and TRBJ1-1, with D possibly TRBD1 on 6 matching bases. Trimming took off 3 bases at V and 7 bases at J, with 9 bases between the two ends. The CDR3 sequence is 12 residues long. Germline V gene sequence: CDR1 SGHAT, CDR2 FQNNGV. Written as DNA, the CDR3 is TGTGCCAGCAGCTTGTCAGGGGTTGAAGCTTTCTTT. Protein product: CASSLSGVEAFF.

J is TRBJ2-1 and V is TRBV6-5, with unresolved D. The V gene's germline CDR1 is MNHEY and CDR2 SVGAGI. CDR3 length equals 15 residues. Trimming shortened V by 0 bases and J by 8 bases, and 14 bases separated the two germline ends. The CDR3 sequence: CASSYSLAMSDEQFF. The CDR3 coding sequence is TGTGCCAGCAGTTACTCTTTAGCAATGTCCGATGAGCAGTTCTTC.

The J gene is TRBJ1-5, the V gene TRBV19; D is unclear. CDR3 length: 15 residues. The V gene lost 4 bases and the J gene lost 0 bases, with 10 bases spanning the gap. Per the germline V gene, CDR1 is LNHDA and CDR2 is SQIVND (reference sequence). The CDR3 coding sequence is TGTGCCAGTAGTAGGCAGGTCAATAGCAATCAGCCCCAGCATTTT. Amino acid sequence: CASSRQVNSNQPQHF. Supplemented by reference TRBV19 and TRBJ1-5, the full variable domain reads DGGITQSPKYLFRKEGQNVTLSCEQNLNHDAMYWYRQDPGQGLRLIYYSQIVNDFQKGDIAEGYSVSREKKESFPLTVTSAQKNPTAFYLCASSRQVNSNQPQHFGDGTRLSIL.

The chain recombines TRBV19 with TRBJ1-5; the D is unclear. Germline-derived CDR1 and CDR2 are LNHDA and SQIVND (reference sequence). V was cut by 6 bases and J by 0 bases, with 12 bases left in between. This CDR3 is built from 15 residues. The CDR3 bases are TGTGCCAGTAGGGCGGTCCTCCTTAGCAATCAGCCCCAGCATTTT. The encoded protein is CASRAVLLSNQPQHF.

CDR3 sequence: CAISPVLGGINEQFF. The CDR3 region has the DNA TGTGCCATCAGCCCGGTCCTCGGCGGCATCAATGAGCAGTTCTTC. The genes are TRBV10-3 and TRBJ2-1; D ambiguous. V dropped 6 bases and J dropped 6 bases, with 18 bases sitting between them. Germline lookup yields CDR1 ENHRY and CDR2 SYGVKD. This CDR3 has 15 residues.

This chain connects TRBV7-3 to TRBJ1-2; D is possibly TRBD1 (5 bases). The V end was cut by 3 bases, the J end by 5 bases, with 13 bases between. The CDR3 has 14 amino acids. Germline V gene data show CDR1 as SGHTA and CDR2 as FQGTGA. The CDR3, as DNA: TGTGCCAGCAGCTTCACAGACAGCTCATATGGCTACACCTTC. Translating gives CASSFTDSSYGYTF.

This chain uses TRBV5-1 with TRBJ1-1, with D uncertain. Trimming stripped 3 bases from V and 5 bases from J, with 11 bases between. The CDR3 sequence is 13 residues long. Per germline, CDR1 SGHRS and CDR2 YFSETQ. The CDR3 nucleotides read TGCGCCAGCAGCTCGCTGTCCGGGACTGAAGCTTTCTTT. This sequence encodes CASSSLSGTEAFF.

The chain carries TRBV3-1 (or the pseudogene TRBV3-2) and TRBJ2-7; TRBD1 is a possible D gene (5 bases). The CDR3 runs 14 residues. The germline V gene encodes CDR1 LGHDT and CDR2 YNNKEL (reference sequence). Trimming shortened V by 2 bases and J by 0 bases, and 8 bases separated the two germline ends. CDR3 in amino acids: CASSQRDSSYEQYF. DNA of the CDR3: TGTGCCAGCAGCCAACGCGACAGCTCCTACGAGCAGTACTTC.

The CDR3 nucleotides read TGTGCCAGTAGTTGGGGAGGGTCCTACAATGAGCAGTTCTTC. It encodes CASSWGGSYNEQFF. The rearrangement joins TRBV19 to TRBJ2-1; 7 positions agree with TRBD2. This CDR3 has 14 residues. Trimming removed 5 bases from V and 1 base from J; junction bases left unmatched: 2. Germline V gives CDR1 LNHDA, CDR2 SQIVND (reference sequence).

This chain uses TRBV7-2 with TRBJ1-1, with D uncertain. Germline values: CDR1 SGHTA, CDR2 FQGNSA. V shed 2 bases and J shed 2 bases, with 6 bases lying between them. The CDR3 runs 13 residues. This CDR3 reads CASSLNSNTEAFF. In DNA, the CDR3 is TGTGCCAGCAGCTTAAACAGCAACACTGAAGCTTTCTTT. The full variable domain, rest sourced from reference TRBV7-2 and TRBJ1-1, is GAGVSQSPSNKVTEKGKDVELRCDPISGHTALYWYRQSLGQGLEFLIYFQGNSAPDKSGLPSDRFSAERTGGSVSTLTIQRTQQEDSAVYLCASSLNSNTEAFFGQGTRLTVV.

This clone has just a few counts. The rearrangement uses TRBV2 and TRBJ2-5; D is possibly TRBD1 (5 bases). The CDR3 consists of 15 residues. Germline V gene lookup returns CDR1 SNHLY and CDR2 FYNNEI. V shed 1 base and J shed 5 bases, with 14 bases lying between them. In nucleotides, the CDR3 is TGTGCCAGCAGTGAAGGGCAGGGTAGAATGGAGACCCAGTACTTC. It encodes CASSEGQGRMETQYF.

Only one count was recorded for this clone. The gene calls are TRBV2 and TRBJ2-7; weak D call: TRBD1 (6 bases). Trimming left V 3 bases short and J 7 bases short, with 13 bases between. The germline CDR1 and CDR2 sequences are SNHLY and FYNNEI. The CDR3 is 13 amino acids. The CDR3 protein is CASSEDSRWEQYF. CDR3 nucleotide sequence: TGTGCCAGCAGTGAGGACAGCCGTTGGGAGCAGTACTTC.

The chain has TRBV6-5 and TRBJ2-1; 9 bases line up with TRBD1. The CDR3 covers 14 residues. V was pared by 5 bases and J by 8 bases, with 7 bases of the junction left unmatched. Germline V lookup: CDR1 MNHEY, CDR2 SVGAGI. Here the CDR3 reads CASSRGQGVDEQFF. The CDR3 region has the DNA TGTGCCAGCAGTAGGGGACAGGGAGTCGATGAGCAGTTCTTC.

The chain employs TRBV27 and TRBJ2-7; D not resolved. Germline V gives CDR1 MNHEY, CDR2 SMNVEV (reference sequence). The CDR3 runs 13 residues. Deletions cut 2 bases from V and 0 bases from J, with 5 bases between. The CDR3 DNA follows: TGTGCCAGCAGTTTACGAGTCTCCTACGAGCAGTACTTC. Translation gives CASSLRVSYEQYF.

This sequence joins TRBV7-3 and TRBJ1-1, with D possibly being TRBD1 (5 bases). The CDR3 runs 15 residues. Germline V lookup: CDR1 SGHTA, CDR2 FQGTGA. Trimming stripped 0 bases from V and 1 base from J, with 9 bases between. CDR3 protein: CASSLTGGRNTEAFF. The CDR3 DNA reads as TGTGCCAGCAGCTTAACGGGGGGACGGAACACTGAAGCTTTCTTT.

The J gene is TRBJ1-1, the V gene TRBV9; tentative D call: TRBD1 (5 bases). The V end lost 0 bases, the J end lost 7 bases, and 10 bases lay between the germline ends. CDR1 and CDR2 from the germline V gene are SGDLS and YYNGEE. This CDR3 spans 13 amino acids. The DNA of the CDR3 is TGTGCCAGCAGCGTAGTTCTAACAGGTGAAGCTTTCTTT. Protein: CASSVVLTGEAFF.

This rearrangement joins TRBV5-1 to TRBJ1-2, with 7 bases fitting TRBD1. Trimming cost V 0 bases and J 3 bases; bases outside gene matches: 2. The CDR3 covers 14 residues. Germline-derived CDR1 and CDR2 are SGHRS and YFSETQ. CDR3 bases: TGCGCCAGCAGCTTGGCTCAGGGGGACTATGGCTACACCTTC. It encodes CASSLAQGDYGYTF.

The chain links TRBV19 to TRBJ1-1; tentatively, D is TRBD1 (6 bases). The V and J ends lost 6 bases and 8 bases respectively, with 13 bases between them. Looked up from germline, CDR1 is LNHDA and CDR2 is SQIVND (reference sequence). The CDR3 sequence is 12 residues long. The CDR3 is CASREQGWEAFF. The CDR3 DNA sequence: TGTGCCAGTAGGGAACAGGGTTGGGAAGCTTTCTTT.

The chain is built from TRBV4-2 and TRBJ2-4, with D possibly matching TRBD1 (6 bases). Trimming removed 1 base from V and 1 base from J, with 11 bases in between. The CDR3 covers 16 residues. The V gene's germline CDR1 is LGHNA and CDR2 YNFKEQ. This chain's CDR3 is CASSQGFQGAKNIQYF. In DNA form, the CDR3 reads TGTGCCAGCAGCCAAGGGTTTCAGGGGGCCAAAAACATTCAGTACTTC.